This T cell receptor (beta chain) was observed in a study of cytomegalovirus exposure and HLA in healthy donors. Points on this clone: What it binds is not known.

PCR employed 60 Vbeta and 13 Jbeta primers. Assay used: immunoSEQ multiplex PCR; TCRdb lists only in-frame clones, some missing. The table shows 100,000 to 150,000 clones, with around four fifths occurring only once. Study findings and constraints: Common viral pathogens were later found to be apparently linked to several of the most significant clusters. An analysis was carried out later, and it reportedly showed fewer N-insertions in an Asian-associated ancestry cluster than the approximately 680-donor mean. Confirmation in vitro established that a few CMV-associated chains were specific for CMV antigens. A later analysis linked a missense DCLRE1C variant to TCR beta V- and J-gene trimming.

What was sequenced was PBMCs. This clonotype was sampled from a man in his late teens or twenties in good health and CMV-seropositive.

CDR3 in DNA: TGTGCCTGGAGTGTATTGTCAACAACTAATGAAAAACTGTTTTTT. The encoded protein is CAWSVLSTTNEKLFF. The chain couples TRBV30 to TRBJ1-4, with unresolved D. Trimming removed 0 bases at V and 0 bases at J, with 8 bases between. Germline loops: CDR1 GTSNPN, CDR2 SVGIG (reference sequence). The CDR3 length is 15 residues.